Below, one T cell receptor (beta chain) is given with its context. This specimen belongs to a study of blood T cell repertoires in COVID-19. The germline V gene encodes CDR1 SGHTA and CDR2 FQGNSA. CDR3 size: 16 residues. The V and J ends lost 3 bases and 2 bases, in that order; junction bases with no gene match: 2. Sequencing used immunoSEQ multiplex PCR; TCRdb keeps in-frame clones, though not all of them. The table has about 170,000 clones, approximately 82% seen once; the top ten hold 4.4%. Each recovered donor of Cohort 3 presented with two negative PCRs, clearance, or symptom resolution. The chain combines TRBV7-2 with TRBJ2-2; 11 bases are a match to TRBD2. Sequencing was carried out using PBMCs or T cells enriched from blood (not recorded which). The receptor's source is a woman aged 50 to 60 who had recovered from COVID-19. CDR3: CASSFSGRANTGELFF. CDR3 DNA sequence: TGTGCCAGCAGCTTTAGCGGGAGGGCCAACACCGGGGAGCTGTTTTTT.